This entry is about one T cell receptor beta chain. Antigen: not known. These data are taken from a study of radiation and T cells in renal cell carcinoma. Whole-study results and caveats: Pretreatment tumor biopsies were lacking, so baseline clonotypes are unknown.

Regarding time point: blood 4 weeks post-SBRT, at nephrectomy. The treatment is: 15 Gy SBRT to primary tumor, nephrectomy 4 weeks later. Nephrectomy followed 15 Gy stereotactic body radiation by 4 weeks. Serial blood draws occurred at baseline and 2 and 4 weeks post-SBRT. This CDR3 spans 14 amino acids. Germline CDR1 is LNHDA and CDR2 is SQIVND (reference sequence). V lost 5 bases and J 4 bases, leaving 15 bases between the germline ends. Generated by immunoSEQ multiplex PCR, the TCRdb table keeps only in-frame clones and is missing some. The repertoire includes about 170,000 clones, approximately 90% of them detected once, and 10% to 12% sits in the top ten.

This specimen consisted of blood, obtained from a patient whose treatment included radiotherapy and nephrectomy. This TCR was recovered from a woman aged 45-60 years with renal cell carcinoma. The chain carries TRBV19 and TRBJ2-7, with D possibly being TRBD1 (5 bases). In nucleotides, the CDR3 is TGTGCCAGTAGTCTAGGGGTAGGAGAATACGAGCAGTACTTC. Protein product: CASSLGVGEYEQYF.